This T cell receptor beta chain was retrieved from a study of cytomegalovirus exposure and HLA in healthy donors. Primers for the PCR totalled 60 Vbeta and 13 Jbeta. The method was immunoSEQ multiplex PCR; TCRdb's version includes in-frame clones alone and lacks a portion of them. Of about 100,000 clones listed, less than 85% were seen once; the top ten hold under 20%. The CDR3 is 14 residues long. V lost 5 bases and J lost 4; bases outside the gene matches: 5. CDR1 is SGHRS and CDR2 is YFSETQ in the germline V gene. This clone appeared a single time. Its antigen is still unknown. Whole-study findings and limits: Presence/absence analyses assumed roughly uniform sequencing depth across donors, which may not hold. Later analysis associated a missense DCLRE1C variant with TCR beta V- and J-gene trimming. Sequence variants that were highly shared formed a cluster that was likely a sequencing artifact.

The receptor's source is a woman aged 55 to 70 in good health and CMV-seropositive. This chain connects TRBV5-1 to TRBJ2-3, with 9 positions matching TRBD2. The sequencing sample was made of PBMCs. The CDR3 sequence: CASRAGGGSDTQYF. The CDR3 DNA reads TGCGCCAGCAGAGCGGGAGGTGGGTCAGATACGCAGTATTTT.